The clone carrying this T cell receptor beta chain showed up just once. This sample was included in a study of control samples from healthy donors and cancer patients. In germline, CDR1 is MGHRA, CDR2 YSYEKL. The CDR3 runs to 16 residues. J gave up 4 bases and V 1 base, and 9 bases lay outside the gene matches. The method was immunoSEQ multiplex PCR; TCRdb's version includes in-frame clones alone and lacks a portion of them. The table lists some 120,000 clones, roughly 91% of them singletons, with 1.7% in the top ten. The chain joins TRBV4-1 to TRBJ1-2; 7 nucleotides agree with TRBD1. The sequence was collected from a man aged 50 to 60 with head and neck cancer. Sequencing was done on a sample of PBMCs. CDR3 amino acids: CASSQAWGQRLYGYTF. CDR3 in DNA: TGCGCCAGCAGCCAAGCTTGGGGACAGAGGCTCTATGGCTACACCTTC.